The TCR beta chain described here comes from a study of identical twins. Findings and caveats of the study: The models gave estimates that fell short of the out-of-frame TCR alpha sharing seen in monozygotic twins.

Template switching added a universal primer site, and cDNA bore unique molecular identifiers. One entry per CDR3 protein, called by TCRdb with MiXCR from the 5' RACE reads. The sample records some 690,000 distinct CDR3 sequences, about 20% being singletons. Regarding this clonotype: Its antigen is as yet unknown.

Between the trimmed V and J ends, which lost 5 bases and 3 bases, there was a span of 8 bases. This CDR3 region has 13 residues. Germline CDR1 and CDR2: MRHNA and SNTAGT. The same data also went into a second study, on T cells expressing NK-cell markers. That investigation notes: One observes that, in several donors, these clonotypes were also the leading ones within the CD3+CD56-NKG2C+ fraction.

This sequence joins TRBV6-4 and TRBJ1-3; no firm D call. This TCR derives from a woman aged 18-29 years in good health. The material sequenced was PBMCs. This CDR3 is CASSLEVGNTIYF. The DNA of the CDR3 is TGTGCCAGCAGTCTTGAGGTTGGAAACACCATATATTTT.